These T cell receptor beta chains were read from a single sample in a study of blood T cell repertoires in COVID-19. Profiled with immunoSEQ multiplex PCR; TCRdb holds only in-frame clones, not every one. The data show 65,000 to 70,000 clones, roughly 73% seen once. Sequenced sample: peripheral blood. The receptors derive from a woman aged 55-75 years with acute or convalescent COVID-19. CDR3s include the opening cysteine and the closing phenylalanine or tryptophan. A D gene is named only where the DNA matches it firmly. Where a row states a size, it is once, few, many or the class of an expanded clone; other rows omit it.

TRBJ2-4,-,TRBD2,TRBV3-1/TRBV3-2,TGTGCCAGCAGCCAGATAGCGGGGGGGCCTAGAAACATTCAGTACTTC,CASSQIAGGPRNIQYF
TRBJ2-5,-,TRBD2,TRBV7-3,TGTGCCAGCAGTCTACTAGCGGGGGAGACGGAGACCCAGTACTTC,CASSLLAGETETQYF
TRBJ1-1,-,TRBD1,TRBV28,TGTGCCAGCAGTTTAACGACAGGGTGGTTGAGGACTGAAGCTTTCTTT,CASSLTTGWLRTEAFF
TRBJ1-5,-,-,TRBV19,TGTGCCAGTAGTATTAGGGAGAATCAGCCCCAGCATTTT,CASSIRENQPQHF
TRBJ1-1,-,TRBD1,TRBV5-5,TGTGCCAGCACGACAGGGGAACGGAACACTGAAGCTTTCTTT,CASTTGERNTEAFF
TRBJ1-2,-,-,TRBV30,TGTGCCTGGAGTGTCCAGGGGCCTGCTTATGGCTACACCTTC,CAWSVQGPAYGYTF
TRBJ2-2,-,TRBD1,TRBV7-9,TGTGCCAGCAGCCCCTACAGGGGGCAGGCCGGGGAGCTGTTTTTT,CASSPYRGQAGELFF
TRBJ2-3,-,-,TRBV5-1,TGCGCCAGCAGCTTGAGGGGAGGCTCGGGGGATACGCAGTATTTT,CASSLRGGSGDTQYF
TRBJ2-7,-,TRBD1,TRBV7-2,TGTGCCAGCAAGACAGGGTTAGAGTACGAGCAGTACTTC,CASKTGLEYEQYF
TRBJ2-3,-,-,TRBV19,TGTGCCAGTAGAGCCTCAGCGAGAAGCACAGATACGCAGTATTTT,CASRASARSTDTQYF
TRBJ2-2,-,-,TRBV27,TGTGCCAGCAGTCCCCAAGGTTCAGGGGTCACCGGGGAGCTGTTTTTT,CASSPQGSGVTGELFF
TRBJ1-1,-,-,TRBV15,TGTGCCACCAGCAGAGGAAGCAACACTGAAGCTTTCTTT,CATSRGSNTEAFF
TRBJ2-5,few,TRBD2,TRBV13,TGTGCCAGCAGCTTCGAGCGGGGAGAGACCCAGTACTTC,CASSFERGETQYF
TRBJ2-2,-,-,TRBV5-4,TGTGCCAGCAGTTTTGACAGGGAGGCAACCGGGGAGCTGTTTTTT,CASSFDREATGELFF
TRBJ2-5,-,TRBD2,TRBV7-9,TGTGCCAGCAGCCCTAGGACTAGCGGGGGGGCCTTTGGAGAGACCCAGTACTTC,CASSPRTSGGAFGETQYF
TRBJ1-2,-,TRBD1,TRBV28,TGTGCCAGCAGTCCCACCGGGACAGGGTTTTACTATGGCTACACCTTC,CASSPTGTGFYYGYTF
TRBJ1-1,-,-,TRBV7-6,TGTGCCAGCAGCTTAAGGGGGAACACTGAAGCTTTCTTT,CASSLRGNTEAFF
TRBJ1-1,-,TRBD1,TRBV18,TGTGCCAGCTCACCACCGGCAGGGGGAGGCACTGAAGCTTTCTTT,CASSPPAGGGTEAFF
TRBJ1-1,-,-,TRBV28,TGTGCCACCGAGGCTATGGGGAACACTGAAGCTTTCTTT,CATEAMGNTEAFF
TRBJ1-2,many,TRBD1,TRBV27,TGTGCCAGCAGTAAGGGTTCGGCAGGGGGCTTTCGACGATATGGCTACACCTTC,CASSKGSAGGFRRYGYTF
TRBJ1-2,-,TRBD1,TRBV4-1,TGCGCCAGCCTTGGACAGGGGGCTGACTATGGCTACACCTTC,CASLGQGADYGYTF
TRBJ1-3,-,-,TRBV7-2,TGTGCCAGCAGCTCAGAGGGGAGGGCTGGAAACACCATATATTTT,CASSSEGRAGNTIYF
TRBJ1-1,-,TRBD1,TRBV7-6,TGTGCCAGCAGCTTAGAAGCGCTGACAGGGGGCGAAGCTTTCTTT,CASSLEALTGGEAFF
TRBJ2-1,-,-,TRBV2,TGTGCCAGCTCGGGATCCCCAGGGGGGCTGCAGTTCTTC,CASSGSPGGLQFF
TRBJ1-2,-,-,TRBV19,TGTGCCAGTACTCTCGGGTATGGCTACACCTTC,CASTLGYGYTF
TRBJ2-1,few,TRBD2,TRBV3-1/TRBV3-2,TGTGCCAGCAGGACTAGCGGGGGGAGGCAGTTCTTC,CASRTSGGRQFF
TRBJ2-5,-,-,TRBV5-1,TGCGCCAGCAGCCGACGTCAGGGGTTTGGTCTTCAAGAGACCCAGTACTTC,CASSRRQGFGLQETQYF
TRBJ2-3,-,-,TRBV6-5,TGTGCCAGCAGGGTACGGGGTTCAGATACGCAGTATTTT,CASRVRGSDTQYF
TRBJ1-5,-,-,TRBV27,TGTGCCAGCCGCGCCGTGAACAGGCTAGATCAGCCCCAGCATTTT,CASRAVNRLDQPQHF
TRBJ1-5,few,-,TRBV5-1,TGCGCCAGCAGCTTGGACTCAGGGAATGCTCAGCCCCAGCATTTT,CASSLDSGNAQPQHF
TRBJ2-3,-,-,TRBV5-4,TGTGCCAGCAGCTCCGGGTTTCTGGGAGATACGCAGTATTTT,CASSSGFLGDTQYF
TRBJ1-5,-,-,TRBV28,TGTGCCAGCAGTTTCTCAGGGGCTGGGGATTTTGGCAATCAGCCCCAGCATTTT,CASSFSGAGDFGNQPQHF
TRBJ2-7,once,-,TRBV11-1,TGTGCCAGCAGCTTAGAGGTGGGGCCGGCCTACGAGCAGTACTTC,CASSLEVGPAYEQYF
TRBJ1-4,-,TRBD1,TRBV23-1,TGCGCCAGAAGACAGGGAGGAAACGAAAAACTGTTTTTT,CARRQGGNEKLFF
TRBJ2-3,-,-,TRBV2,TGTGCCAGCAGTGGGGGGCAACGTCTAGCAGATACGCAGTATTTT,CASSGGQRLADTQYF
TRBJ2-2,few,TRBD2,TRBV12-5,TGTGCTAGTGGTCCCGGGGCGGTACGGGAGGTAGCCGGGGAGCTGTTTTTT,CASGPGAVREVAGELFF
TRBJ2-7,-,-,TRBV19,TGTGCCAGTAGCGTGGAGGCCTTTTCCTACGAGCAGTACTTC,CASSVEAFSYEQYF
TRBJ2-3,-,TRBD1,TRBV11-3,TGTGCCAGCAGCCCACGGGACAGCAGGGATACGCAGTATTTT,CASSPRDSRDTQYF
TRBJ2-3,-,-,TRBV18,TGTGCCAGCTCACGGAGACAGACAGATACGCAGTATTTT,CASSRRQTDTQYF
TRBJ2-3,-,TRBD2,TRBV2,TGTGCCAGCAGTACAGGGACTAGCTATTTAGATACGCAGTATTTT,CASSTGTSYLDTQYF
TRBJ1-5,medium-sized,-,TRBV4-2,TGTGCCAGCAGCCAAGAAGGACAGTTCAATCAGCCCCAGCATTTT,CASSQEGQFNQPQHF